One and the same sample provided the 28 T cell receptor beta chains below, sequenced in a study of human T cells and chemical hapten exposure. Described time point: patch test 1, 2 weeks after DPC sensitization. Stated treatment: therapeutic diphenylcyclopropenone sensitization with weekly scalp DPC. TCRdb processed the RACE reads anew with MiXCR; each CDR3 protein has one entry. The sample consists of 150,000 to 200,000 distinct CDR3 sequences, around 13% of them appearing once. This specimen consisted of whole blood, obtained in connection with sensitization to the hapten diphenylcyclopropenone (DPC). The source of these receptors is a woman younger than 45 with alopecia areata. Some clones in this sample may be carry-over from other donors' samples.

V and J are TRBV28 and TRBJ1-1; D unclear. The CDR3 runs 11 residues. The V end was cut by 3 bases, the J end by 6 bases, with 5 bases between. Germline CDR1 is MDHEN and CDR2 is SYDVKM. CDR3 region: CASSFQAEAFF. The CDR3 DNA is TGTGCCAGCAGTTTCCAGGCTGAAGCTTTCTTT.

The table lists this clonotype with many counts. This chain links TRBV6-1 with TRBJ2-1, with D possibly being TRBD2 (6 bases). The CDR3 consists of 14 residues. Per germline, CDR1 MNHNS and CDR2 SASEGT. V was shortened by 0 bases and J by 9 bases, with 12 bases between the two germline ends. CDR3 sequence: CASSEAGGVGEQFF. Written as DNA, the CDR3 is TGTGCCAGCAGTGAAGCGGGAGGTGTCGGTGAGCAGTTCTTC.

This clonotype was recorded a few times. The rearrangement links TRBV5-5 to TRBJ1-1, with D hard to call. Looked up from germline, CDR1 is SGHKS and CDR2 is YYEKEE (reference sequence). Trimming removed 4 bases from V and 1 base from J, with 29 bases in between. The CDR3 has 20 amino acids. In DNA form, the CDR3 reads TGTGCCAGCAGCCTCTCTTCGGAAAGGCGACTGATCCGGAAGAACACTGAAGCTTTCTTT. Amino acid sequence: CASSLSSERRLIRKNTEAFF. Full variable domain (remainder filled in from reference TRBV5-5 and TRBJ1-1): DAGVTQSPTHLIKTRGQQVTLRCSPISGHKSVSWYQQVLGQGPQFIFQYYEKEERGRGNFPDRFSARQFPNYSSELNVNALLLGDSALYLCASSLSSERRLIRKNTEAFFGQGTRLTVV.

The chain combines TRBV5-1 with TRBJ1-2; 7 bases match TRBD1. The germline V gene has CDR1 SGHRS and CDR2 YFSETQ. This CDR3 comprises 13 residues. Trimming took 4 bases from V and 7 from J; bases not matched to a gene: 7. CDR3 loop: CASSTGTVFGYTF. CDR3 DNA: TGCGCCAGCAGCACCGGGACAGTATTTGGCTACACCTTC.

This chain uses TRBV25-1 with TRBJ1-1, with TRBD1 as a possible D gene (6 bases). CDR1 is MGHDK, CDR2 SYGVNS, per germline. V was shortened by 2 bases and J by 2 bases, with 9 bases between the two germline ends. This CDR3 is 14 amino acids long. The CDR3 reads CASSEAGVNTEAFF. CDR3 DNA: TGTGCCAGCAGTGAAGCAGGGGTCAACACTGAAGCTTTCTTT.

CDR3: CASSLVGTIHEQYF. Written as DNA, the CDR3 is TGTGCCAGCAGTTTGGTGGGGACAATCCACGAGCAGTACTTC. V is TRBV28 and J is TRBJ2-7; D is possibly TRBD1 (6 bases). Germline V gene lookup returns CDR1 MDHEN and CDR2 SYDVKM. Trimming cost V 3 bases and J 5 bases, with 14 bases left between them. This CDR3 has 14 amino acids.

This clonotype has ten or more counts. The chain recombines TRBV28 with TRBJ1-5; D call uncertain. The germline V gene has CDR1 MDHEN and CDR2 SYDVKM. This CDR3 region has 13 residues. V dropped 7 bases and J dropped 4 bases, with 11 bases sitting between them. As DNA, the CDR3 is TGTGCCAGCACCCCATATCGTAATCAGCCCCAGCATTTT. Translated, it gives CASTPYRNQPQHF. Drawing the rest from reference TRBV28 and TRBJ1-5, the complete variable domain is DVKVTQSSRYLVKRTGEKVFLECVQDMDHENMFWYRQDPGLGLRLIYFSYDVKMKEKGDIPEGYSVSREKKERFSLILESASTNQTSMYLCASTPYRNQPQHFGDGTRLSIL.

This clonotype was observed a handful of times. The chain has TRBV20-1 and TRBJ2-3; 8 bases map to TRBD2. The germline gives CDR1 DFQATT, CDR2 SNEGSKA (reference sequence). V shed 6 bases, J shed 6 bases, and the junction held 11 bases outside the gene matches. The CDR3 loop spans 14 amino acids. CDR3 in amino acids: CSAQTSEGMDTQYF. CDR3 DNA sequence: TGCAGTGCCCAGACTAGCGAGGGCATGGATACGCAGTATTTT.

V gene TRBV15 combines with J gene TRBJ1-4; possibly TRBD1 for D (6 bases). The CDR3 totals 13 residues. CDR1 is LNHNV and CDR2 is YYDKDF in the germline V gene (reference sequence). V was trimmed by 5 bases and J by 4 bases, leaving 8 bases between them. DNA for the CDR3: TGTGCCACCAGCGACAGGTATAATGAAAAACTGTTTTTT. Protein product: CATSDRYNEKLFF.

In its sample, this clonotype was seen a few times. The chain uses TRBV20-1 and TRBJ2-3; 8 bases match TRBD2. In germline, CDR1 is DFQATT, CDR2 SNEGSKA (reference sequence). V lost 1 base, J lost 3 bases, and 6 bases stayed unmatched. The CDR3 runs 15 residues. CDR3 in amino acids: CSARVRAGVTDTQYF. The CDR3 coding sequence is TGCAGTGCTAGAGTGAGAGCGGGAGTAACAGATACGCAGTATTTT.

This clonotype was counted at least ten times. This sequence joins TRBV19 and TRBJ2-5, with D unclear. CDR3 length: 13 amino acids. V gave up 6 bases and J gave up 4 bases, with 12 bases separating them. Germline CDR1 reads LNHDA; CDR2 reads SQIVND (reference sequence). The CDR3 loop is CASRETGIETQYF. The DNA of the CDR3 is TGTGCCAGTAGGGAGACGGGTATAGAGACCCAGTACTTC.

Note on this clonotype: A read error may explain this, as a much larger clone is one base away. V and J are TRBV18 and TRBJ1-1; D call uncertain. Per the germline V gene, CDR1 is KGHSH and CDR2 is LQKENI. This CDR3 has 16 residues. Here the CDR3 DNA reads TGTGCCTGCTCTCCAACATCCGGAGGGAGAAACACTGAAGCTTTCTTT. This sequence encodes CACSPTSGGRNTEAFF.

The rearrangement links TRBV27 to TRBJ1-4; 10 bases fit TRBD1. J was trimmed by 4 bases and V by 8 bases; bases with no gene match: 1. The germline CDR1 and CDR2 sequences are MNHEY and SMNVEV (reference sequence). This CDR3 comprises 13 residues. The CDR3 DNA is TGTGCCAGCTGGGACAGGGGTAATGAAAAACTGTTTTTT. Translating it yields CASWDRGNEKLFF. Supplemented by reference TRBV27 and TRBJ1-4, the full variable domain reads EAQVTQNPRYLITVTGKKLTVTCSQNMNHEYMSWYRQDPGLGLRQIYYSMNVEVTDKGDVPEGYKVSRKEKRNFPLILESPSPNQTSLYFCASWDRGNEKLFFGSGTQLSVL.

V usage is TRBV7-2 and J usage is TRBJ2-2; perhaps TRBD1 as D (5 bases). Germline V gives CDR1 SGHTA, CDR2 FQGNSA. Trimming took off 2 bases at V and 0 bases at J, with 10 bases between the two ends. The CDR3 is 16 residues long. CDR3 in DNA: TGTGCCAGCAGCTTATCAGCAGGGACGAACACCGGGGAGCTGTTTTTT. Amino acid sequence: CASSLSAGTNTGELFF.

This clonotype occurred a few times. The CDR3 DNA is TGTGCCAGCAGCGGACGACAGGGAGTCAACGTCCTGACTTTC. This translates into CASSGRQGVNVLTF. The chain uses TRBV7-3 and TRBJ2-6; 7 nucleotides line up with TRBD1. The CDR3 spans 14 residues. V shed 5 bases and J 9 bases; nucleotides not matched to a gene: 7. Looked up from germline, CDR1 is SGHTA and CDR2 is FQGTGA.

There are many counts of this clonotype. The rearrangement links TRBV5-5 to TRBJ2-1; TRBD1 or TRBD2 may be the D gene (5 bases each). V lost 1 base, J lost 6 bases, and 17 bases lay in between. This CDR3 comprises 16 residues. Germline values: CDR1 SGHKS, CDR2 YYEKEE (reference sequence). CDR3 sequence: CASSLPGQGVINEQFF. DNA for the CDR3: TGTGCCAGCAGCTTGCCAGGGCAGGGAGTAATCAATGAGCAGTTCTTC.

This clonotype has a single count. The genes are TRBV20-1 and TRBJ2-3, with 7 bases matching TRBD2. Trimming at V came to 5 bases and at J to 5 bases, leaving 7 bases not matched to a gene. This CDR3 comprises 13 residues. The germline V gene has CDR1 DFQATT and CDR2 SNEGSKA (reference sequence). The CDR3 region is CSAEGTTKDTQYF. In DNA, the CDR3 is TGCAGTGCTGAAGGGACTACAAAAGATACGCAGTATTTT.

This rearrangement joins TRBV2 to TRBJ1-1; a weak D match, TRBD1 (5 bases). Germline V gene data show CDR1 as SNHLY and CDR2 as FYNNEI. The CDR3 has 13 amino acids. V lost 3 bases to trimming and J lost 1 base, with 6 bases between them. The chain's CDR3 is CASSDRGNTEAFF. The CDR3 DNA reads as TGTGCCAGCAGTGATAGGGGGAACACTGAAGCTTTCTTT.

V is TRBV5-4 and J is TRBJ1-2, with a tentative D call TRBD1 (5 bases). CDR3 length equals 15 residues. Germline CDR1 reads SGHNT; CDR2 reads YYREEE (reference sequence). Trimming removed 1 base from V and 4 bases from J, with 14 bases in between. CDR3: CASSLPPTATYGYTF. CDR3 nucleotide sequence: TGTGCCAGCAGCTTGCCCCCGACAGCCACCTATGGCTACACCTTC.

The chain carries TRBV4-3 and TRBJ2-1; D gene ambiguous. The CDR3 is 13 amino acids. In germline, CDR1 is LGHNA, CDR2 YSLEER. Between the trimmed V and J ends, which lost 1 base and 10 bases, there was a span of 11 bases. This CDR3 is CASSQGSLREQFF. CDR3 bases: TGCGCCAGCAGCCAAGGCTCGCTCAGGGAGCAGTTCTTC.

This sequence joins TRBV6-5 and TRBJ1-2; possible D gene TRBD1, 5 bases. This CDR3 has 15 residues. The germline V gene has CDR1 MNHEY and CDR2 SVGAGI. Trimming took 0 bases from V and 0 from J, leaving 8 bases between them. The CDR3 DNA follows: TGTGCCAGCAGTTACTCGACAGCGGCTAACTATGGCTACACCTTC. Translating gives CASSYSTAANYGYTF.

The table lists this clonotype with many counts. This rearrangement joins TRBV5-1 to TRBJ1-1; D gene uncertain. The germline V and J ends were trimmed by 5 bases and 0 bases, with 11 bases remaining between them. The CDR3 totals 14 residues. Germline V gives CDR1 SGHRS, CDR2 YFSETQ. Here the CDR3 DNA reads TGCGCCAGCAGAGGCAGCTCGATGAACACTGAAGCTTTCTTT. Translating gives CASRGSSMNTEAFF.

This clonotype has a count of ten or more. CDR3 nucleotide sequence: TGCAGCGTTGCTCTAGCAGGGGGCGTTACTGAAGCTTTCTTT. Protein sequence: CSVALAGGVTEAFF. The chain uses TRBV29-1 and TRBJ1-1; 8 nucleotides match TRBD1. Per the germline V gene, CDR1 is SQVTM and CDR2 is ANQGSEA. This CDR3 comprises 14 residues. J was trimmed by 5 bases and V by 4 bases; bases with no gene match: 9.

The CDR3 coding sequence is TGTGCCAGCAGCCCAACGGAGGTAGCGGGATACAATGAGCAGTTCTTC. Its protein product is CASSPTEVAGYNEQFF. This sequence joins TRBV7-9 and TRBJ2-1, with 8 bases aligning to TRBD2. The CDR3 spans 16 residues. Losses at the gene ends were 5 bases for V and 4 bases for J; bases not matched to a gene: 10. Germline values: CDR1 SEHNR, CDR2 FQNEAQ (reference sequence).

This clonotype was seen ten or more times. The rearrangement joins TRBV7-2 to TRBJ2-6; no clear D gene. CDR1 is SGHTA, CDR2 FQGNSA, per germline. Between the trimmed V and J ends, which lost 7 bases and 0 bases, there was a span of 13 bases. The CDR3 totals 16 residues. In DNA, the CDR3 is TGTGCCAGCACCCTCACGTCAACCTCTGGGGCCAACGTCCTGACTTTC. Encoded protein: CASTLTSTSGANVLTF.

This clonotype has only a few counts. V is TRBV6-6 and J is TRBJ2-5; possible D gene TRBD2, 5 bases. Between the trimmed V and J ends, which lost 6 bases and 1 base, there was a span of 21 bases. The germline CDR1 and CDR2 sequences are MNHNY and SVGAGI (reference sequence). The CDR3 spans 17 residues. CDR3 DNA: TGTGCCAGCAGCACTCACCAGGACTTGCGCGGCCAAGAGACCCAGTACTTC. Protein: CASSTHQDLRGQETQYF.

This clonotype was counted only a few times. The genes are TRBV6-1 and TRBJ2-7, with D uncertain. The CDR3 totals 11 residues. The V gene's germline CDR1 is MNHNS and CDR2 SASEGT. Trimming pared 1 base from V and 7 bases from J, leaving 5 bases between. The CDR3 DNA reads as TGTGCCAGCAGTGAAGTGGGGGAGCAGTACTTC. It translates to CASSEVGEQYF.

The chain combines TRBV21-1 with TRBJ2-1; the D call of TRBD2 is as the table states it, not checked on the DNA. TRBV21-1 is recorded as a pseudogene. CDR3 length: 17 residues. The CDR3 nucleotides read TGTGCCAGCAGCAATGCAAAGGGACTCGTCTCCTACAATGAGCAGTTCTTC. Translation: CASSNAKGLVSYNEQFF.